The 12 T cell receptor beta chains presented below share a single source sample, sequenced in a study of patients and donors after allogeneic stem cell transplantation. TCRdb analysed the RT-PCR reads with MiXCR anew, one entry per CDR3 protein. The sample has about 89,000 distinct CDR3 sequences; around 48% are singletons. What was sequenced was blood, either unsorted or a sorted T cell fraction (not recorded which). The receptors come from a human donor who was either an allogeneic HSCT recipient or a stem cell or donor lymphocyte infusion donor (not recorded which). It is not recorded whose cells these are; they may come from a transplant donor.

J is TRBJ1-2 and V is TRBV28, with D possibly TRBD1 on 6 matching bases. V lost 3 bases, J lost 5 bases, and 16 bases lay in between. Germline CDR1 and CDR2: MDHEN and SYDVKM. CDR3 size: 15 residues. Written as DNA, the CDR3 is TGTGCCAGCAGTTTCTCGTCGGGACACTCTTATGGCTACACCTTC. It codes for CASSFSSGHSYGYTF.

The V and J genes are TRBV20-1 and TRBJ1-1, with a tentative D call TRBD1 (6 bases). CDR1 and CDR2 (germline): DFQATT, SNEGSKA (reference sequence). CDR3 length equals 14 residues. V was shortened by 0 bases and J by 2 bases, with 10 bases between the two germline ends. The chain's CDR3 is CSARDSRGNTEAFF. The CDR3 DNA follows: TGCAGTGCTAGAGATTCCAGGGGAAACACTGAAGCTTTCTTT.

V and J are TRBV7-2 and TRBJ1-2; TRBD1 is a possible D gene (5 bases). Trimming took 3 bases from V and 0 from J, leaving 11 bases between them. The CDR3 spans 15 residues. Per the germline V gene, CDR1 is SGHTA and CDR2 is FQGNSA. The CDR3 DNA follows: TGTGCCAGCAGCTTGGAGACAGCACCTAACTATGGCTACACCTTC. This translates into CASSLETAPNYGYTF.

A single count supports this clonotype. The V and J genes are TRBV7-8 and TRBJ1-4, with D maybe TRBD1 (6 bases). The CDR3 covers 17 residues. V was shortened by 5 bases and J by 0 bases, with 16 bases between the two germline ends. CDR1 and CDR2 from the germline V gene are SGHVS and FQNEAQ. The CDR3: CASSLSRDTSTNEKLFF. Written as DNA, the CDR3 is TGTGCCAGCAGCCTCTCCCGGGACACCTCAACTAATGAAAAACTGTTTTTT.

The chain has TRBV4-3 and TRBJ1-1; maybe TRBD1 (5 bases). The CDR3 is 16 residues long. Germline lookup yields CDR1 LGHNA and CDR2 YSLEER. V gave up 1 base and J gave up 7 bases, with 19 bases separating them. The CDR3 spells CASSQGLVGGDHEAFF. The CDR3 nucleotides read TGCGCCAGCAGCCAAGGGTTGGTTGGGGGGGATCATGAAGCTTTCTTT.

The CDR3 bases are TGTGCCAGCAGCCAGTCGGGTCCTGGGAGCAATCAGCCCCAGCATTTT. This encodes CASSQSGPGSNQPQHF. The rearrangement joins TRBV7-9 to TRBJ1-5; D unresolved. Germline V CDR1 and CDR2: SEHNR, FQNEAQ (reference sequence). The CDR3 is 16 amino acids. The germline V and J ends were trimmed by 5 bases and 1 base, with 15 bases remaining between them. Variable domain in full (rest from reference TRBV7-9 and TRBJ1-5): DTGVSQNPRHKITKRGQNVTFRCDPISEHNRLYWYRQTLGQGPEFLTYFQNEAQLEKSRLLSDRFSAERPKGSFSTLEIQRTEQGDSAMYLCASSQSGPGSNQPQHFGDGTRLSIL.

The chain employs TRBV9 and TRBJ2-1; D tentatively reads TRBD1 or TRBD2 (5 bases each). The V gene lost 4 bases and the J gene lost 3 bases, with 14 bases spanning the gap. The CDR3 extends over 15 amino acids. Germline assignment: CDR1 SGDLS and CDR2 YYNGEE. CDR3 nucleotides: TGTGCCAGCAGCCCCCGGGACCAGCTCTACAATGAGCAGTTCTTC. The encoded protein is CASSPRDQLYNEQFF.

The chain carries TRBV10-3 and TRBJ1-1; unclear D gene. Trimming shortened V by 4 bases and J by 2 bases, and 8 bases separated the two germline ends. The CDR3 is 13 residues long. Germline loops: CDR1 ENHRY, CDR2 SYGVKD. CDR3 in DNA: TGTGCCATCAGTGGATCAGGTAACACTGAAGCTTTCTTT. The encoded protein is CAISGSGNTEAFF.

Only one count was recorded for this clonotype. The chain links TRBV5-1 to TRBJ2-1; D unclear. Germline V gene data show CDR1 as SGHRS and CDR2 as YFSETQ. V dropped 0 bases and J dropped 5 bases, with 9 bases sitting between them. This CDR3 spans 14 amino acids. This CDR3 is CASSLEAVDNEQFF. The DNA for the CDR3 is TGCGCCAGCAGCTTGGAGGCAGTCGACAATGAGCAGTTCTTC.

This clonotype was seen more than once but under ten times. The V and J genes are TRBV29-1 and TRBJ1-6, with a tentative D call TRBD1 (6 bases). Germline loops: CDR1 SQVTM, CDR2 ANQGSEA. The length of the CDR3 is 14 residues. The germline V and J ends were trimmed by 6 bases and 3 bases, with 12 bases remaining between them. CDR3 sequence: CSVRGQSYNSPLHF. DNA for the CDR3: TGCAGCGTACGCGGACAGAGCTATAATTCACCCCTCCACTTT.

The V and J genes are TRBV20-1 and TRBJ1-5; 7 nucleotides line up with TRBD1. The CDR3 length is 15 residues. After removal of 5 bases from V and 4 bases from J, the junction contained 11 bases not matched to a gene. CDR1 is DFQATT and CDR2 is SNEGSKA in the germline V gene (reference sequence). CDR3 residues: CSAFPRDSFNQPQHF. DNA of the CDR3: TGCAGTGCTTTCCCCCGGGACAGCTTTAATCAGCCCCAGCATTTT.

This sequence joins TRBV4-1 and TRBJ1-1; no clear D gene. The CDR3 is 13 residues long. The germline V gene encodes CDR1 MGHRA and CDR2 YSYEKL. V lost 7 bases and J lost 1, with 10 bases in between. The CDR3 DNA reads TGCGCCAGCACGTGGCTGACGAACACTGAAGCTTTCTTT. Protein sequence: CASTWLTNTEAFF.